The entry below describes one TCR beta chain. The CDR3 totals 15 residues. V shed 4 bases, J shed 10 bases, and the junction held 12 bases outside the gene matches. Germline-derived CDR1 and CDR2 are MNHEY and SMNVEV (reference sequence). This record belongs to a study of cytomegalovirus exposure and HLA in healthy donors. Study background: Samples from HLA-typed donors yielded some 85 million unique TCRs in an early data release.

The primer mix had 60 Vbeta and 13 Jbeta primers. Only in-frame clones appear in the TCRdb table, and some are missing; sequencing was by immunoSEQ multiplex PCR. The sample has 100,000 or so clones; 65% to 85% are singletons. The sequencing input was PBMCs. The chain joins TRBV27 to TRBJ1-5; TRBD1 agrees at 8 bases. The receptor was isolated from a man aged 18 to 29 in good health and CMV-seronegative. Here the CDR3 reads CASSYQGALRGPQHF. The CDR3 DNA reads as TGTGCCAGCAGTTATCAGGGGGCCCTCAGGGGACCCCAGCATTTT.